Following are 5 T cell receptor beta chains from one sample sequenced in a study of CXCR3-negative and CXCR3-positive naive CD8 T cells (dated by TCRdb to the late 2010s). Beyond this particular receptor, the publication reports: Compared with CXCR3-negative naive cells, CXCR3-positive naive cells had TRB CDR3s with higher hydrophobicity (lower Kidera factor 4), lower energy, and higher strength and volume indices.

Their recognized antigens are unknown. Sequencing was performed on a NextSeq 550. The Human TCR Profiling Kit (MiLaboratory) was used to make UMI-labeled 5' RACE TRB cDNA libraries. Reprocessed by TCRdb, the reads give a single entry per CDR3 protein sequence, without DNA. The table kept for this sample lists about 150,000 distinct CDR3 sequences. Nearly 0.5% of the sample is in the top ten clones. Sequencing used naive CXCR3+ CD8+ T cells from blood. Reading the label with the study, this specimen's cell subset or site is: CD45RO-CCR7+CD27+CD95- naive CD8+ T cells expressing CXCR3 (TNR3+). The receptors stem from a human donor in good health. Some clones in this sample may be carry-over from other donors' samples.

V gene TRBV2 combines with J gene TRBJ1-4; TCRdb outputs TRBD1, but without DNA this stays unchecked. The CDR3 runs to 15 residues. The germline V gene has CDR1 SNHLY and CDR2 FYNNEI. The CDR3 sequence is CASSDTRATNEKLFF.

The rearrangement joins TRBV12-3 or TRBV12-4 to TRBJ1-5; checking the TCRdb D call of TRBD1 is not possible without DNA. The CDR3 extends over 15 amino acids. This chain's CDR3 is CASSPLTGINQPQHF.

The chain combines TRBV23-1 with TRBJ2-2; TCRdb names TRBD1, which stays unverified in the absence of DNA. TRBV23-1 is annotated as an ORF whose role is uncertain. The CDR3 sequence is 16 residues long. The CDR3: CASSPGHLRDTGELFF.

V is TRBV10-3 and J is TRBJ2-2; TCRdb's D call of TRBD1 is untestable without DNA. The germline V gene encodes CDR1 ENHRY and CDR2 SYGVKD. The CDR3 has 14 residues. CDR3 loop: CAISEEGDTGELFF.

The V call is TRBV6-5, the J call TRBJ2-2; TCRdb returns TRBD1, unconfirmable since there is no DNA. This CDR3 comprises 15 residues. Germline CDR1 reads MNHEY; CDR2 reads SVGAGI. CDR3: CASSQGQGYTGELFF.